This T cell receptor beta chain appears in the sequencing data of a study of cytomegalovirus exposure and HLA in healthy donors. Study-level background: About 85 million unique TCR sequences came from HLA-typed donors in an early release.

This clone was detected a few times. Its antigen is currently unknown. Other DNA variants within this sample encode the same CDR3. Study results and limitations: TCR association rates varied by HLA locus in a later analysis, with DRB1 highest and HLA-C lowest. TCR beta chains numbering more than 150 were designated cytomegalovirus-associated.

The CDR3 runs 13 residues. Trimming removed 4 bases at V and 3 bases at J, with 10 bases between. The germline gives CDR1 LNHDA, CDR2 SQIVND (reference sequence). PCR used 60 Vbeta primers and 13 Jbeta primers. Clones were sequenced by immunoSEQ multiplex PCR, and TCRdb holds only the in-frame ones, with some missing. The table includes about 180,000 clones, about 81% detected once. This receptor was taken from a man aged 35-49 years in good health and CMV-seronegative. The sequenced sample consisted of PBMCs. V and J are TRBV19 and TRBJ2-7; D possibly corresponds to TRBD2 (6 bases). The CDR3 DNA reads as TGTGCCAGTAGTACGGCGGGACGCTACGAGCAGTACTTC. As protein: CASSTAGRYEQYF.